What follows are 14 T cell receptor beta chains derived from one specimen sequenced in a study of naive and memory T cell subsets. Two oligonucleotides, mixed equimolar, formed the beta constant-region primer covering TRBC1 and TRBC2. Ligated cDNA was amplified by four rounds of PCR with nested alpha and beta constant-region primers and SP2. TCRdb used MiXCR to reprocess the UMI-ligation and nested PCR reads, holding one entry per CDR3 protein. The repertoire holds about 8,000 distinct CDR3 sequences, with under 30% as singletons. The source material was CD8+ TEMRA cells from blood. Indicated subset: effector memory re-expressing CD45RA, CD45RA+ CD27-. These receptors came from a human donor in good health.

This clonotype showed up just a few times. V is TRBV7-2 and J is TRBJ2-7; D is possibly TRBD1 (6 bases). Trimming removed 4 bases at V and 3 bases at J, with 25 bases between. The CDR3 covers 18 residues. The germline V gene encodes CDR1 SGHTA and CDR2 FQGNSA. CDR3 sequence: CASSSPALQGLNNYEQYF. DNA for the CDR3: TGTGCCAGCAGCTCCCCGGCGCTACAGGGTCTCAACAACTACGAGCAGTACTTC.

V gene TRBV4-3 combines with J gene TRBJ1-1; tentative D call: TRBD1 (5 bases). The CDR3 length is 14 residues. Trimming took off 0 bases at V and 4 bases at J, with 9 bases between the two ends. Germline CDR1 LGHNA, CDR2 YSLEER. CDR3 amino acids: CASSQDRGPTEAFF. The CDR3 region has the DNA TGCGCCAGCAGCCAAGACCGGGGACCCACTGAAGCTTTCTTT.

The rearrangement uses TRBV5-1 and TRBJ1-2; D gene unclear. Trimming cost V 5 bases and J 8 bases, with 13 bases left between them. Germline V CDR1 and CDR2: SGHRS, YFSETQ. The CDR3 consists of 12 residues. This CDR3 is CASRVGGEGYTF. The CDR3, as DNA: TGCGCCAGCAGGGTGGGAGGCGAAGGCTACACCTTC. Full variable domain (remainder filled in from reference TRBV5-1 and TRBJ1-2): KAGVTQTPRYLIKTRGQQVTLSCSPISGHRSVSWYQQTPGQGLQFLFEYFSETQRNKGNFPGRFSGRQFSNSRSEMNVSTLELGDSALYLCASRVGGEGYTFGSGTRLTVV.

CDR3 region: CASRDPGKSGNTIYF. For the CDR3, the DNA is TGTGCCAGCCGGGACCCAGGGAAGTCTGGAAACACCATATATTTT. The V call is TRBV3-1, the J call TRBJ1-3, with D possibly TRBD1 on 5 matching bases. The CDR3 totals 15 residues. Trimming cost V 8 bases and J 1 base, with 15 bases left between them. From germline, CDR1 is LGHDT and CDR2 YNNKEL (reference sequence).

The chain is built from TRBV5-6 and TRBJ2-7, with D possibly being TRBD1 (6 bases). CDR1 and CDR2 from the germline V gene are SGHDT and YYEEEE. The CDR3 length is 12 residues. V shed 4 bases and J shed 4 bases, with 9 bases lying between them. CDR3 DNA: TGTGCCAGCAGCCTGGGGGCTTACGAGCAGTACTTC. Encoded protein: CASSLGAYEQYF.

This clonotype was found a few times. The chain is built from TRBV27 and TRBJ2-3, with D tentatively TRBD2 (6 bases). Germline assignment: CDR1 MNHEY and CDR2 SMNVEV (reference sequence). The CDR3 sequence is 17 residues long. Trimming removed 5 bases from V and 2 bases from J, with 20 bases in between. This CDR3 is CASSPSIRETFTDTQYF. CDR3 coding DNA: TGTGCCAGCAGTCCATCTATTCGGGAGACGTTCACAGATACGCAGTATTTT.

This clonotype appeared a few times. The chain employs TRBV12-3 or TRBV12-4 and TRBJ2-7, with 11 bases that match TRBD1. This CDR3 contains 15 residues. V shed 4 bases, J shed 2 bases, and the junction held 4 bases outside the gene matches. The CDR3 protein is CASSWWDRGTYEQYF. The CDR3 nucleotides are TGTGCCAGCAGTTGGTGGGACAGGGGGACCTACGAGCAGTACTTC.

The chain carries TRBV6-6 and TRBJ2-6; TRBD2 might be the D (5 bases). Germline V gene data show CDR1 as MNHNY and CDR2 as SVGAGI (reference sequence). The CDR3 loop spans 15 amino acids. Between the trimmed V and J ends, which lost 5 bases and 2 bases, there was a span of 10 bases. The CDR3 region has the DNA TGTGCCAGCAGTAAATCCGGGACTGGGGCCAACGTCCTGACTTTC. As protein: CASSKSGTGANVLTF.

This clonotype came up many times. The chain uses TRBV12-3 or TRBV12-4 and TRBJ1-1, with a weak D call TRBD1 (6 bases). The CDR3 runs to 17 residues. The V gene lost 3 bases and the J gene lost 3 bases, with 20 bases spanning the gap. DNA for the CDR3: TGTGCCAGCAGTTTCAATAGGGGGGGGTGGGGGTACACTGAAGCTTTCTTT. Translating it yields CASSFNRGGWGYTEAFF.

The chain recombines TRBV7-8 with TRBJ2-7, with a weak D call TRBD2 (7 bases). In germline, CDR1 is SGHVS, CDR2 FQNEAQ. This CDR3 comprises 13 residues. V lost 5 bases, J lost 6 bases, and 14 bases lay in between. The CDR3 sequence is CASSHGGPGEQYF. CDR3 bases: TGTGCCAGCAGCCACGGGGGGCCCGGCGAGCAGTACTTC.

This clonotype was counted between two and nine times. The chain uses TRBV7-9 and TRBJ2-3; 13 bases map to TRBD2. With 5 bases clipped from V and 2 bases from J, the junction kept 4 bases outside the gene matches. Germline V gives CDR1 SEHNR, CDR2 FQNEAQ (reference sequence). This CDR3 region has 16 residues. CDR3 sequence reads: CASSPGTSGTTDTQYF. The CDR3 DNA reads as TGTGCCAGCAGCCCGGGGACTAGCGGGACCACAGATACGCAGTATTTT.

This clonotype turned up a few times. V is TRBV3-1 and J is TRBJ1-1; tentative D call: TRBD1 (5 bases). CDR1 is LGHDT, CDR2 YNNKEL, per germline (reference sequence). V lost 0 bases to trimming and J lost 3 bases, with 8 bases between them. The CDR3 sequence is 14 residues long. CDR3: CASSQEAGHTEAFF. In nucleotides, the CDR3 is TGTGCCAGCAGCCAAGAGGCGGGGCACACTGAAGCTTTCTTT.

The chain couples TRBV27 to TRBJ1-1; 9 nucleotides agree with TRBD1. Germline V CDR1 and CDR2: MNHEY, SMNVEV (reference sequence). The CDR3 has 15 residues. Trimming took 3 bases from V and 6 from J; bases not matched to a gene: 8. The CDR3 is CASSFRGQGLSEAFF. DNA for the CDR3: TGTGCCAGCAGTTTTCGGGGACAGGGTTTATCTGAAGCTTTCTTT.

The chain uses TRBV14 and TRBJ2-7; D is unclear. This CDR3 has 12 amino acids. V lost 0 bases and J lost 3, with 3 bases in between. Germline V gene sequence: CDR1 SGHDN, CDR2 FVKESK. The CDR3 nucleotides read TGTGCCAGCAGCCAAGACGGCTACGAGCAGTACTTC. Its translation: CASSQDGYEQYF. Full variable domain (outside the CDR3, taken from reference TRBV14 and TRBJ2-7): EAGVTQFPSHSVIEKGQTVTLRCDPISGHDNLYWYRRVMGKEIKFLLHFVKESKQDESGMPNNRFLAERTGGTYSTLKVQPAELEDSGVYFCASSQDGYEQYFGPGTRLTVT.